Sequencing of this T cell receptor (beta chain) was carried out in a study of shared clonotypes between healthy human individuals. Across the study: CD4 naive and memory got three plates each, CD8 naive two, CD8 memory one. Study results and limitations: Against clonotypes common to all four donors, non-shared ones had lower generation probabilities. It was expected that sequencing depth would affect clonotype sharing among donors.

Comments on this clone: What it recognizes is unknown.

Authors' methods: In the immunoSEQ data, sequences were junction-only and lacked quality scores, so filtering differed. Sequencing used immunoSEQ multiplex PCR; TCRdb keeps in-frame clones, though not all of them. V and J calls and clone size are copied from that table; D and trimming were computed from the DNA. The table has approximately 710,000 clones, roughly 91% seen once. The sequencing sample was made of memory CD8+ T cells from PBMCs. The subset was: CD45RO+ cells pooled with CCR7-negative TemRA cells. The receptor was isolated from a man aged 18 to 29 in good health. Some clones in this sample may be carry-over from other donors' samples.

The CDR3 loop reads CASSKTTYMGVPWCYGYTF. DNA for the CDR3: TGTGCCAGCAGCAAAACTACGTATATGGGGGTCCCGTGGTGCTATGGCTACACCTTC. This chain links TRBV21-1 with TRBJ1-2. TRBV21-1 is a pseudogene segment. The CDR3 covers 19 residues.